Described below is a single T cell receptor beta chain sequence and its context. The data are from a study of T cell clonotyping in hematopoietic cell transplantation. The germline gives CDR1 SGHTA, CDR2 FQGNSA. Losses at the gene ends were 5 bases for V and 3 bases for J; bases not matched to a gene: 7. The CDR3 consists of 14 residues. Generated by immunoSEQ multiplex PCR, the TCRdb table keeps only in-frame clones and is missing some. The sample yields under 35,000 clones, about 70% seen once. Regarding time point: recipient sample about 28 days before transplant, after cytoreduction. This sample comprised peripheral blood mononuclear cells, obtained before stem cell transplant. The receptor was derived from a man aged 50-59 years with myelodysplastic syndrome. Some clones in this sample may be carry-over from other donors' samples. The chain is built from TRBV7-2 and TRBJ2-7; TRBD1 matches at 7 bases. DNA for the CDR3: TGTGCCAGCAGCGCCCAGGGGGTCCTCTACGAGCAGTACTTC. Residues: CASSAQGVLYEQYF.